This TCR beta chain was sequenced during a study of molecular identifiers for immune sequencing clone quantification. Study observations and caveats: Whereas naive cells kept under 1% of molecules in clones above 20 RNA copies, such clones held over 97% in effectors. Barcode collisions between identical TCR molecules could shrink estimates of highly expanded clone sizes.

Naive CD8 T cells underwent sorting with the CD8+CD4-CCR7+CD45RA+ definition. The CDR3 covers 12 residues. Trimming took off 4 bases at V and 1 base at J, with 8 bases between the two ends. Per germline, CDR1 SQVTM and CDR2 ANQGSEA. For bulk TCR libraries, previously described methods and listed TCR primers were used. MiXCR was run by TCRdb on the PCR reads, yielding one entry per CDR3 protein. The repertoire holds roughly 93,000 distinct CDR3 sequences, 15% to 20% seen once, with 0.75% to 0.95% in the top ten. This clonotype has ten or more counts. Its matching antigen is unknown. This receptor was obtained from a human donor in good health. Some libraries in this study had Jurkat cell RNA spiked in. The sample comprised naive CD8+ T cells from blood, with Jurkat cell RNA spiked in. Subset of the sample: FACS-sorted CD8+CD4-CCR7+CD45RA+ naive T cells. The gene calls are TRBV29-1 and TRBJ2-7; unclear D gene. The CDR3 nucleotides are TGCAGCGTTGTGGCCGAATCCTACGAGCAGTACTTC. This encodes CSVVAESYEQYF.